This TCR beta chain was identified in a study of OX40 agonist ivuxolimab in advanced cancers. Study overall: The treatment was a fully human IgG2 OX40 agonist, ivuxolimab.

A remark on this clone: Its matching antigen is unknown.

Trimming removed 5 bases from V and 5 bases from J, with 16 bases in between. This CDR3 has 14 residues. In germline, CDR1 is SGHTA, CDR2 FQGNSA. Study-level points and caveats: Also present in some nonresponders was a low level of normalized T-cell clonal expansion.

Profiling relied on immunoSEQ multiplex PCR, and the TCRdb table lists in-frame clones only, not all of them. The sample lists 70,000 to 95,000 clones, around 90% occurring once. Patients were ruled out by autoimmune disease history or systemic immunosuppression. Samples of blood were obtained at baseline, on cycle 4 day 1, and on cycle 7 day 1. V and J are TRBV7-2 and TRBJ2-7, with TRBD2 as a possible D gene (7 bases). The receptor was isolated from an adult with an advanced solid tumor such as melanoma, head and neck, liver or kidney cancer. This material consisted of CD4+ or CD8+ T cells sorted from blood, taken in a trial of the OX40 agonist ivuxolimab. CDR3: CASSQFGGADEQYF. As DNA, the CDR3 is TGTGCCAGCAGCCAGTTTGGGGGGGCGGACGAGCAGTACTTC.